The 10 T cell receptor beta chains below all came from one sample that was sequenced in a study of T cells in pancreatic ductal adenocarcinoma. Selected pancreatic ductal adenocarcinoma patients had undergone surgery without neoadjuvant therapy. The table came from immunoSEQ multiplex PCR; TCRdb's copy has only in-frame clones and leaves some out. The profile shows 97,000 or so clones, nearly 95% of them singletons. The sample comprised PBMCs. Receptors originate from a human donor with pancreatic ductal adenocarcinoma.

The V and J genes are TRBV28 and TRBJ1-4, with a tentative D call TRBD1 (5 bases). Germline V gene sequence: CDR1 MDHEN, CDR2 SYDVKM. Deletions cut 8 bases from V and 5 bases from J, with 15 bases between. This CDR3 is 14 amino acids long. This CDR3 reads CASLSGGENEKLFF. The CDR3 DNA reads as TGTGCCAGCCTCAGTGGAGGGGAAAATGAAAAACTGTTTTTT.

The rearrangement joins TRBV30 to TRBJ2-3, with D hard to call. The CDR3 is made up of 12 amino acids. The V end lost 2 bases, the J end lost 1 base, and 4 bases lay between the germline ends. The V gene's germline CDR1 is GTSNPN and CDR2 SVGIG (reference sequence). The CDR3, as DNA: TGTGCCTGGAGTATCGGCACAGATACGCAGTATTTT. Protein: CAWSIGTDTQYF.

The V gene is TRBV15, the J gene TRBJ1-3, with D perhaps TRBD1 (6 bases). V was cut by 0 bases and J by 0 bases, with 6 bases left in between. CDR1 LNHNV and CDR2 YYDKDF come from the germline V gene (reference sequence). There are 15 residues in the CDR3. CDR3 bases: TGTGCCACCAGCAGAGACAGGGGCTCTGGAAACACCATATATTTT. Amino acid sequence: CATSRDRGSGNTIYF. The whole variable domain, remainder taken from reference TRBV15 and TRBJ1-3, is DAMVIQNPRYQVTQFGKPVTLSCSQTLNHNVMYWYQQKSSQAPKLLFHYYDKDFNNEADTPDNFQSRRPNTSFCFLDIRSPGLGDTAMYLCATSRDRGSGNTIYFGEGSWLTVV.

The CDR3 loop is CASSTDWAGELFF. The CDR3 DNA follows: TGTGCCAGTAGTACGGACTGGGCCGGGGAGCTGTTTTTT. This chain uses TRBV19 with TRBJ2-2, with TRBD2 as a possible D gene (5 bases). The germline CDR1 and CDR2 sequences are LNHDA and SQIVND (reference sequence). V was trimmed by 4 bases and J by 6 bases, leaving 9 bases between them. The CDR3 is made up of 13 amino acids. The whole variable domain, remainder taken from reference TRBV19 and TRBJ2-2, is DGGITQSPKYLFRKEGQNVTLSCEQNLNHDAMYWYRQDPGQGLRLIYYSQIVNDFQKGDIAEGYSVSREKKESFPLTVTSAQKNPTAFYLCASSTDWAGELFFGEGSRLTVL.

This clone was counted ten times or more. V and J are TRBV5-1 and TRBJ2-2; TRBD2 agrees at 10 bases. Trimming at V came to 1 base and at J to 7 bases, leaving 4 bases not matched to a gene. Germline V CDR1 and CDR2: SGHRS, YFSETQ. The CDR3 has 15 amino acids. CDR3 residues: CASSLTSGTVGELFF. Written as DNA, the CDR3 is TGCGCCAGCAGCTTGACTAGCGGGACCGTCGGGGAGCTGTTTTTT.

This clone appeared once. This chain joins TRBV2 and TRBJ1-1; 7 positions match TRBD1. This CDR3 comprises 15 residues. Germline V gene sequence: CDR1 SNHLY, CDR2 FYNNEI. V lost 6 bases, J lost 7 bases, and 14 bases stayed unmatched. The CDR3 reads CASRGTDLGLFEAFF. CDR3 in DNA: TGTGCCAGCAGGGGGACAGATCTTGGGCTTTTTGAAGCTTTCTTT.

The chain couples TRBV11-2 to TRBJ2-7; 9 bases agree with TRBD1. The CDR3 runs 15 residues. V lost 2 bases, J lost 1 base, and 3 bases stayed unmatched. The germline CDR1 and CDR2 sequences are SGHAT and FQNNGV. CDR3 protein: CASSLMGTGSYEQYF. CDR3 DNA: TGTGCCAGCAGCTTAATGGGGACAGGGTCCTACGAGCAGTACTTC.

The chain joins TRBV2 to TRBJ1-3; TRBD1 is a possible D gene (6 bases). Germline V CDR1 and CDR2: SNHLY, FYNNEI. The CDR3 spans 15 residues. V gave up 6 bases and J gave up 0 bases, with 12 bases separating them. The CDR3 here is CASREQGFSGNTIYF. The CDR3, as DNA: TGTGCCAGCAGGGAACAGGGATTCTCTGGAAACACCATATATTTT. The entire variable domain, with the rest obtained from reference TRBV2 and TRBJ1-3, is as follows: EPEVTQTPSHQVTQMGQEVILRCVPISNHLYFYWYRQILGQKVEFLVSFYNNEISEKSEIFDDQFSVERPDGSNFTLKIRSTKLEDSAMYFCASREQGFSGNTIYFGEGSWLTVV.

This chain joins TRBV5-4 and TRBJ2-2, with TRBD2 as a possible D gene (6 bases). Germline lookup yields CDR1 SGHNT and CDR2 YYREEE (reference sequence). The V gene lost 4 bases and the J gene lost 8 bases, with 21 bases spanning the gap. This CDR3 comprises 16 residues. The CDR3 region is CASSKYSGNSKGELFF. The CDR3 nucleotides are TGTGCCAGCAGCAAATATAGCGGTAACTCCAAAGGGGAGCTGTTTTTT.

The chain is built from TRBV19 and TRBJ2-2; the match to TRBD2 covers 8 bases. The length of the CDR3 is 13 residues. The V gene's germline CDR1 is LNHDA and CDR2 SQIVND (reference sequence). The trim removed 3 bases at V and 7 bases at J, leaving 1 base unmatched. The CDR3 protein is CASSIAGGGELFF. CDR3 coding DNA: TGTGCCAGTAGTATTGCGGGGGGCGGGGAGCTGTTTTTT.